This T cell receptor beta chain was obtained from a study of T cell responses to AZD1222 COVID-19 vaccine. On the study more broadly: The study pooled second doses at about 4 or about 12 weeks. Overall study results and limits: Possibly, clonal diversity was underestimated; donors were largely white British and included more females. Vaccination with two AZD1222 doses was followed by a rise in Spike-specific TCR breadth and depth. Seropositive at baseline were only 5 or 6 AZD1222 recipients.

Profiled with immunoSEQ multiplex PCR; TCRdb holds only in-frame clones, not every one. The table lists tens of thousands of clones, roughly 82% of them singletons, with 5% to 6% in the top ten. The CDR3 is 13 residues long. V lost 6 bases, J lost 2 bases, and 11 bases lay in between. Germline V gives CDR1 SEHNR, CDR2 FQNEAQ (reference sequence). Concerning this clone: Its specificity is not known.

The sequence derives from an adult in good health. The material sequenced was peripheral blood, taken on day 0 of AZD1222 vaccination. The V and J genes are TRBV7-9 and TRBJ2-7; D is uncertain. CDR3 sequence: CASSGKGTYEQYF. The CDR3 coding sequence is TGTGCCAGCAGTGGTAAGGGAACCTACGAGCAGTACTTC.